This T cell receptor beta chain appears in the sequencing data of a study of regulatory T cells in long-lasting Graves disease. Arm-PCR of CDR3 regions and iRepertoire HTBI primers were the basis on which TCR beta libraries were built. TCRdb re-called the multiplex PCR reads through MiXCR, storing one row per CDR3 protein. The sample consists of approximately 400,000 distinct CDR3 sequences, less than 25% of them appearing once. Germline CDR1 DFQATT, CDR2 SNEGSKA (reference sequence). This CDR3 has 13 amino acids. V shed 7 bases and J shed 0 bases, with 12 bases lying between them. Time point here: persistent/refractory GD, antithyroid drugs over 5 years with positive TRAb. PBMC RNA was the source of the TCR library.

The sequences come from peripheral blood mononuclear cells (PBMCs), collected when the disease was refractory, from a patient treated with antithyroid drugs. The origin of this receptor is a female donor with Graves disease. The chain couples TRBV20-1 to TRBJ2-5; D is perhaps TRBD2 (5 bases). CDR3 in amino acids: CSVQLEYQETQYF. The CDR3 DNA reads as TGCAGTGTCCAACTAGAGTACCAAGAGACCCAGTACTTC.